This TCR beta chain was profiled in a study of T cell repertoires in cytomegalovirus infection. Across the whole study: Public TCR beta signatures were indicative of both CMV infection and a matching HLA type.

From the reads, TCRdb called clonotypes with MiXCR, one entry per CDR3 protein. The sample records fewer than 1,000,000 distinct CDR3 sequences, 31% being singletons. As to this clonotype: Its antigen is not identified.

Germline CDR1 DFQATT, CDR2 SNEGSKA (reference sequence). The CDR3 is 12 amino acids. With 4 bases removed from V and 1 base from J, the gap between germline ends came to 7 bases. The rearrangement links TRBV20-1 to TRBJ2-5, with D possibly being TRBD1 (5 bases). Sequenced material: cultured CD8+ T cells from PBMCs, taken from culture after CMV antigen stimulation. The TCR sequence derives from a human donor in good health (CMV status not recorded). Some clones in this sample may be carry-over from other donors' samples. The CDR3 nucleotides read TGCAGTGCTACAGGGATCCAAGAGACCCAGTACTTC. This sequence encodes CSATGIQETQYF.